This TCR beta chain was identified during a study of OX40 agonist ivuxolimab in advanced cancers. Some background on the complete study: Ivuxolimab was an agonistic, fully human IgG2 monoclonal antibody directed against OX40 (CD134), a costimulatory receptor. Intravenous ivuxolimab was administered to patients every 2 weeks at six dose levels: 0.01, 0.1, 0.3, 1.5, 3 and 10 mg/kg. Of the approximately 50 dose-escalation patients, hepatocellular carcinoma was present in about 20, melanoma in roughly 15, renal cell carcinoma in 9 and head and neck cancer in 9. In the dose-escalation cohort, 75% to 85% of patients were male, and the mean age was 60 years with a range of roughly 20 to 80. Prior anti-PD-1, anti-PD-L1 or anti-CTLA-4 therapy was permitted, and checkpoint inhibitors had been received by roughly 40% of dose-escalation patients. Partial responses were achieved by three dose-escalation patients, of whom one had hepatocellular carcinoma and two had cutaneous melanoma. The purpose of peripheral TCRbeta sequencing was to test whether ivuxolimab changed TCR sequence diversity and led to clonal T-cell expansion. The paper reports the monotherapy dose-escalation portion (N of about 50 patients) of the phase I ivuxolimab trial.

Points on this clone: This clone's antigen is unknown. Base qualities were left out, and no much larger clone turns up one base away.

The trial excluded patients who had a history of autoimmune disease or were on systemic immunosuppression. Peripheral blood for TCR sequencing was drawn from every dose cohort at baseline, at cycle 4 day 1 and at cycle 7 day 1. The samples were drawn from a first-in-human, open-label, multicenter phase I dose-escalation trial of ivuxolimab. Adults with locally advanced or metastatic melanoma, renal cell carcinoma, hepatocellular carcinoma or head and neck squamous cell carcinoma were enrolled in the trial. CD4+ and CD8+ T cells were sorted separately from peripheral blood before TCR sequencing. Summary of the overall study and its limitations: At doses of 0.1 to 3.0 mg/kg, clonal expansion of both CD4+ and CD8+ blood T cells was observed from baseline to week 6. In partial responders in the 0.1-3.0 mg/kg groups, normalized peripheral clonal expansion was found to be among the lowest, especially among CD8+ T cells. Antigen specificity was not determined for the clonally expanded peripheral T cells. After ivuxolimab, CD8+ T cells had more expanded clones than CD4+ T cells on average. Low levels of normalized T-cell clonal expansion were also seen in some patients who did not respond.

Genomic DNA was isolated from the sorted cells so that the TCRbeta CDR3 region could be sequenced. The immunoSEQ Assay was used for sequencing of TCRbeta CDR3 regions. The immuneACCESS repertoire file appears here via TCRdb, limited to in-frame rearrangements. These files lack a portion of the clones; in checked studies, under half of the deficit traces to unresolved V genes, and the cause of the others is not known. This sample holds 55,000 to 75,000 clones; about 82% were observed only once. The top ten clonotypes cover roughly a tenth of the sample. Trimming costs V 1 base and J 2 bases, and their ends lie 14 bases apart. The germline V gene yields SGHNT for CDR1 and YENEEA for CDR2. The CDR3 runs 16 amino acids, cysteine and phenylalanine included. Only the CDR3 DNA stays, 48 bases, in frame from base 1.

Source: CD4+ or CD8+ T cells sorted from blood, taken in a trial of the OX40 agonist ivuxolimab. Recombination connected TRBV11-3 to TRBJ2-5; the D gene assignment is ambiguous. The sequence was collected from an adult with an advanced solid tumor such as melanoma, head and neck, liver or kidney cancer. The DNA is as follows: TGTGCCAGCAGCTTAGGCGCCATCTCAGCACAAGAGACCCAGTACTTC. Protein translation: CASSLGAISAQETQYF.